This TCR beta chain came from a study of Ad26.COV2.S vaccination and SARS-CoV-2 variants. The study's findings and limits: CD8+ and CD4+ T cells specific for spike reportedly responded with substantial breadth after vaccination.

Treatment described: 15 to 20 received Ad26.COV2.S at low or high dose, single or two shots; several received placebo; per-sample allocation not given. On day 63 after the first injection, vaccine and placebo recipients gave samples. Only in-frame clones appear in the TCRdb table, and some are missing; sequencing was by immunoSEQ multiplex PCR. The profile shows roughly 300,000 clones, around 88% of them singletons. For this clone: Its cognate antigen is unknown.

Trimming cost V 5 bases and J 4 bases, with 23 bases left between them. CDR3 length equals 17 residues. CDR1 is MNHNY and CDR2 is SVGAGI in the germline V gene (reference sequence). This chain connects TRBV6-6 to TRBJ1-1, with a weak D call TRBD1 (5 bases). The sequencing here drew on peripheral blood, taken in a trial of Ad26.COV2.S vaccine versus placebo. The clonotype comes from a person between 18 and 59 years old who received the Ad26.COV2.S COVID-19 vaccine or a placebo. CDR3 loop: CASSQPPYGAAGTEAFF. CDR3 nucleotides: TGTGCCAGCAGTCAACCCCCTTACGGGGCAGCCGGCACTGAAGCTTTCTTT.